Listed below are T cell receptor beta chains from one sample, sequenced in a study of blood T cell repertoires in COVID-19. The protocol was immunoSEQ multiplex PCR, while the TCRdb copy is restricted to in-frame clones and leaves out a portion. The repertoire consists of under 95,000 clones, with 70% to 85% occurring once and the leading ten covering 2.5% to 3.5%. The sequenced sample was peripheral blood. All receptors derive from a woman of 80 years or more with COVID-19, enrolled during active disease. Both conserved end residues are part of each CDR3. The D gene is left open where the match is weak. Clone size is stated in some rows and not others, as once, few, many or a class when expanded.

J: TRBJ2-7
V: TRBV2
size: -
D: -
DNA: TGTGCCAGCAGCTACCTCCTGGGGAGCTACGAGCAGTACTTC
CDR3: CASSYLLGSYEQYF

J: TRBJ1-2
V: TRBV2
size: -
D: -
DNA: TGTGCCAGCAGTCGAGAGGACTATGGCTACACCTTC
CDR3: CASSREDYGYTF

J: TRBJ2-1
V: TRBV30
size: once
D: -
DNA: TGTGCCTGCCTGGACAGTCACAATGAGCAGTTCTTC
CDR3: CACLDSHNEQFF

J: TRBJ2-1
V: TRBV6-5
size: -
D: TRBD2
DNA: TGTGCCACGGCCAGGAAGGGACTAGCTGGAAATGAGCAGTTCTTC
CDR3: CATARKGLAGNEQFF

J: TRBJ1-4
V: TRBV27
size: few
D: -
DNA: TGTGCCAGCAGTTCTCTGGGGGCGGCTAATGAAAAACTGTTTTTT
CDR3: CASSSLGAANEKLFF

J: TRBJ2-6
V: TRBV6-7
size: -
D: TRBD1
DNA: TGTGCCAGCATTCTTTGGGACAGCTTCTCGGGGGCCAACGTCCTGACTTTC
CDR3: CASILWDSFSGANVLTF

J: TRBJ1-2
V: TRBV6-5
size: -
D: -
DNA: TGTGCCAGCAGCCCAGAACAGGGTTACTATGGCTACACCTTC
CDR3: CASSPEQGYYGYTF

J: TRBJ2-7
V: TRBV28
size: -
D: TRBD2
DNA: TGTGCCAGCAGTGGGACTAGCGGGAGGGGGGGCTACGAGCAGTACTTC
CDR3: CASSGTSGRGGYEQYF

J: TRBJ2-7
V: TRBV18
size: -
D: -
DNA: TGTGCCAGCTCCGTATTACAGGGCGCCTACGAGCAGTACTTC
CDR3: CASSVLQGAYEQYF

J: TRBJ1-1
V: TRBV3-1/TRBV3-2
size: -
D: TRBD1
DNA: TGTGCCAGCAGCCGAAACAGGGGCACTGAAGCTTTCTTT
CDR3: CASSRNRGTEAFF

J: TRBJ2-7
V: TRBV15
size: -
D: TRBD2
DNA: TGTGCCACCAGCCCCATGACCGGGCGGGGGGGGCCCGAGCAGTACTTC
CDR3: CATSPMTGRGGPEQYF

J: TRBJ2-7
V: TRBV10-3
size: -
D: TRBD2
DNA: TGTGCCATCAGTGAGTCTAGCGGGGGCTACGAGCAGTACTTC
CDR3: CAISESSGGYEQYF

J: TRBJ1-3
V: TRBV5-8
size: -
D: -
DNA: TGTGCCAGCAGCTTTACTCCGGGGAACAGCCTATATTTT
CDR3: CASSFTPGNSLYF

J: TRBJ2-5
V: TRBV6-5
size: -
D: TRBD2
DNA: TGTGCCAGCAGTCCCCTAGCGGGGGGAGGTGAGACCCAGTACTTC
CDR3: CASSPLAGGGETQYF

J: TRBJ2-3
V: TRBV2
size: -
D: -
DNA: TGTGCCAGCAGTGAACTTCAGCGGATAATCACAGATACGCAGTATTTT
CDR3: CASSELQRIITDTQYF

J: TRBJ2-3
V: TRBV2
size: -
D: -
DNA: TGTGCCCGGGGGATTTTCCGCGGCACAGATACGCAGTATTTT
CDR3: CARGIFRGTDTQYF

J: TRBJ2-5
V: TRBV3-1/TRBV3-2
size: -
D: -
DNA: TGTGCCAGCAGACTGAAGGAGACCCAGTACTTC
CDR3: CASRLKETQYF

J: TRBJ2-3
V: TRBV5-1
size: -
D: TRBD2
DNA: TGCGCCAGCAGTTATCCGGGACTAGCGGGAGGGCCCGGGAGCACAGATACGCAGTATTTT
CDR3: CASSYPGLAGGPGSTDTQYF

J: TRBJ1-2
V: TRBV10-2
size: -
D: -
DNA: TGCGCCAGCAAGTCCACAGGTCATGGCTACACCTTC
CDR3: CASKSTGHGYTF

J: TRBJ1-2
V: TRBV9
size: -
D: -
DNA: TGTGCCAGCAGCCCCTTGGCAGGGGTTGGCTACACCTTC
CDR3: CASSPLAGVGYTF

J: TRBJ1-2
V: TRBV28
size: -
D: -
DNA: TGTGCCAGCATTCCAGGGTCACGCTATGGCTACACCTTC
CDR3: CASIPGSRYGYTF

J: TRBJ1-2
V: TRBV15
size: -
D: TRBD1
DNA: TGTGCCACCAGCAGTAGGACAGGGGGGCCCACCGGCTACACCTTC
CDR3: CATSSRTGGPTGYTF

J: TRBJ1-2
V: TRBV6-6
size: -
D: TRBD1
DNA: TGTGCCAGCAGTCGGACAGGGACTAACTATGGCTACACCTTC
CDR3: CASSRTGTNYGYTF